The 19 T cell receptor beta chains in this list originate from one sample, sequenced in a study of T-cell reconstitution after alpha-beta-depleted transplantation in children. Researchers prepared the TCRbeta library using unique molecular identifiers, the study reports. One entry per CDR3 protein results from TCRdb running MiXCR on the PCR reads. The table shows about 1,000,000 distinct CDR3 sequences, with around 30% occurring only once. This specimen consisted of PBMCs, mostly from graft donor cells, obtained 360 days after TCRalphabeta/CD19-depleted stem cell transplant. All receptors come from a boy under two years old who had a stem cell transplant for SCID, so the T cells may come from the graft donor.

V is TRBV4-2 and J is TRBJ2-7; D possibly matches TRBD1 or TRBD2 (5 bases each). The CDR3 is 15 amino acids. Germline V gives CDR1 LGHNA, CDR2 YNFKEQ. Trimming stripped 0 bases from V and 0 bases from J, with 9 bases between. CDR3 in DNA: TGTGCCAGCAGCCAAGAGTACGGGACCTCCTACGAGCAGTACTTC. This codes for CASSQEYGTSYEQYF.

As DNA, the CDR3 is TGTGCCAGCAGCCCTATAGCATGGTCCTACGAGCAGTACTTC. Its protein product is CASSPIAWSYEQYF. V and J are TRBV28 and TRBJ2-7; D gene ambiguous. V was shortened by 6 bases and J by 1 base, with 13 bases between the two germline ends. Germline V CDR1 and CDR2: MDHEN, SYDVKM. This CDR3 region has 14 residues. The full variable domain, rest sourced from reference TRBV28 and TRBJ2-7, is DVKVTQSSRYLVKRTGEKVFLECVQDMDHENMFWYRQDPGLGLRLIYFSYDVKMKEKGDIPEGYSVSREKKERFSLILESASTNQTSMYLCASSPIAWSYEQYFGPGTRLTVT.

V gene TRBV10-3 combines with J gene TRBJ2-3; the D is unclear. This CDR3 has 15 amino acids. The germline V and J ends were trimmed by 3 bases and 5 bases, with 15 bases remaining between them. From germline, CDR1 is ENHRY and CDR2 SYGVKD. CDR3 nucleotide sequence: TGTGCCATCAGTGAAGTATGGGGTAATGGAGATACGCAGTATTTT. This translates into CAISEVWGNGDTQYF.

This clonotype was observed a few times. The chain recombines TRBV7-6 with TRBJ2-2; TRBD1 matches at 7 bases. The germline V gene encodes CDR1 SGHVS and CDR2 FNYEAQ. The CDR3 has 15 residues. J lost 4 bases, V lost 5 bases, and 7 bases had no gene match. The CDR3 region has the DNA TGTGCCAGCAGCCCGGGGACAGAAGTCACCGGGGAGCTGTTTTTT. Its translation is CASSPGTEVTGELFF.

This clonotype turned up a few times. The chain combines TRBV20-1 with TRBJ2-3, with 8 bases aligning to TRBD2. Trimming at V came to 4 bases and at J to 0 bases, leaving 15 bases not matched to a gene. The length of the CDR3 is 18 residues. Germline V lookup: CDR1 DFQATT, CDR2 SNEGSKA (reference sequence). The DNA of the CDR3 is TGCAGTGCTATAGTATCGCGGGGGGCTGGCATTAGCACAGATACGCAGTATTTT. It codes for CSAIVSRGAGISTDTQYF.

V is TRBV15 and J is TRBJ2-5; tentatively, D is TRBD2 (5 bases). Trimming left V 0 bases short and J 0 bases short, with 11 bases between. Germline V CDR1 and CDR2: LNHNV, YYDKDF (reference sequence). This CDR3 has 16 amino acids. In DNA form, the CDR3 reads TGTGCCACCAGCAGAGATCTCGGGGTGTACCAAGAGACCCAGTACTTC. Its protein product is CATSRDLGVYQETQYF.

This chain connects TRBV4-2 to TRBJ2-1; TRBD2 matches at 8 bases. Germline loops: CDR1 LGHNA, CDR2 YNFKEQ. The CDR3 is 17 amino acids. Trimming at V came to 2 bases and at J to 9 bases, leaving 15 bases not matched to a gene. The CDR3 sequence is CASSQQTWTSLMGEQFF. DNA for the CDR3: TGTGCCAGCAGCCAACAAACCTGGACTAGCCTAATGGGTGAGCAGTTCTTC.

V usage is TRBV6-5 and J usage is TRBJ2-3; D is unclear. V gave up 0 bases and J gave up 2 bases, with 12 bases separating them. The CDR3 has 16 amino acids. The germline CDR1 and CDR2 sequences are MNHEY and SVGAGI. The CDR3 spells CASSYSYSFPTDTQYF. CDR3 bases: TGTGCCAGCAGTTACTCGTATTCCTTCCCCACAGATACGCAGTATTTT.

V usage is TRBV19 and J usage is TRBJ1-1; D gene unclear. CDR1 is LNHDA and CDR2 is SQIVND in the germline V gene (reference sequence). This CDR3 region has 14 residues. Trimming cost V 2 bases and J 2 bases, with 9 bases left between them. The CDR3 sequence: CASSIRVLNTEAFF. The CDR3 region has the DNA TGTGCCAGTAGTATACGGGTCCTCAACACTGAAGCTTTCTTT.

The chain couples TRBV20-1 to TRBJ2-5; D unresolved. Trimming removed 3 bases from V and 5 bases from J, with 13 bases in between. The germline CDR1 and CDR2 sequences are DFQATT and SNEGSKA (reference sequence). The CDR3 is 13 residues long. The CDR3 is CSASFLGWETQYF. The CDR3 nucleotides read TGCAGTGCTAGTTTCCTCGGGTGGGAGACCCAGTACTTC.

The V and J genes are TRBV12-3 or TRBV12-4 and TRBJ2-4; 9 bases are a match to TRBD1. J was trimmed by 5 bases and V by 5 bases; bases with no gene match: 13. This CDR3 contains 17 residues. CDR3 coding DNA: TGTGCCAGCAGTCCCTCTTGGACAGGGGAGGTTCAAAACATTCAGTACTTC. This sequence encodes CASSPSWTGEVQNIQYF.

This chain connects TRBV6-1 to TRBJ2-7, with TRBD2 matching over 8 bases. After removal of 6 bases from V and 4 bases from J, the junction contained 8 bases not matched to a gene. This CDR3 has 14 residues. Germline CDR1 and CDR2: MNHNS and SASEGT. CDR3: CASSPAGALYEQYF. The CDR3 DNA follows: TGTGCCAGCAGCCCAGCGGGGGCCTTATACGAGCAGTACTTC.

The rearrangement uses TRBV7-8 and TRBJ2-1; D is undetermined. Germline V gives CDR1 SGHVS, CDR2 FQNEAQ. The CDR3 extends over 13 amino acids. V was clipped by 1 base and J by 12 bases, with 13 bases between them. CDR3 loop: CASSLELKMWQFF. The CDR3, as DNA: TGTGCCAGCAGCTTAGAACTAAAGATGTGGCAGTTCTTC.

V is TRBV12-3 or TRBV12-4 and J is TRBJ2-5, with unresolved D. The CDR3 length is 14 residues. The germline V and J ends were trimmed by 5 bases and 3 bases, with 13 bases remaining between them. The CDR3 region is CASSPHFREETQYF. The CDR3 DNA is TGTGCCAGCAGTCCGCATTTTCGAGAAGAGACCCAGTACTTC.

J is TRBJ2-7 and V is TRBV4-1; TRBD1 matches 11 bases. The CDR3 runs to 16 residues. CDR1 and CDR2 from the germline V gene are MGHRA and YSYEKL. V was pared by 4 bases and J by 5 bases, with 10 bases of the junction left unmatched. Here the CDR3 DNA reads TGCGCCAGCAGCCGTTTAGGACAGGGGGCCGTCCACGAGCAGTACTTC. It yields the protein CASSRLGQGAVHEQYF.

This clonotype showed up just a few times. The rearrangement links TRBV5-1 to TRBJ2-7; the D gene could be TRBD1 or TRBD2 (6 bases each). Germline V gene data show CDR1 as SGHRS and CDR2 as YFSETQ. The CDR3 runs 15 residues. Trimming pared 4 bases from V and 0 bases from J, leaving 14 bases between. Here the CDR3 DNA reads TGCGCCAGCAGCGCCCGGGGGCAGAGCTCCTACGAGCAGTACTTC. Translated, it gives CASSARGQSSYEQYF.

V gene TRBV2 combines with J gene TRBJ2-5; maybe TRBD1 (6 bases). Trimming left V 11 bases short and J 4 bases short, with 11 bases between. CDR1 and CDR2 from the germline V gene are SNHLY and FYNNEI. The CDR3 contains 11 residues. CDR3: CAGGAGETQYF. For the CDR3, the DNA is TGTGCCGGGGGCGCGGGAGAGACCCAGTACTTC.

This clonotype appeared a few times. The V call is TRBV15, the J call TRBJ1-3; no definite D call. The V end was cut by 6 bases, the J end by 1 base, with 7 bases between. The CDR3 runs 13 residues. Germline CDR1 LNHNV, CDR2 YYDKDF (reference sequence). In nucleotides, the CDR3 is TGTGCCACCAGGGCTCCTTCTGGAAACACCATATATTTT. Its protein product is CATRAPSGNTIYF. The full variable domain, with the rest looked up from reference TRBV15 and TRBJ1-3, is DAMVIQNPRYQVTQFGKPVTLSCSQTLNHNVMYWYQQKSSQAPKLLFHYYDKDFNNEADTPDNFQSRRPNTSFCFLDIRSPGLGDTAMYLCATRAPSGNTIYFGEGSWLTVV.

This chain links TRBV6-1 with TRBJ1-5; 7 nucleotides line up with TRBD1. CDR3 length: 16 amino acids. V trimming: 7 bases; J trimming: 6 bases; junction bases outside the gene matches: 15. Germline V gene lookup returns CDR1 MNHNS and CDR2 SASEGT. The CDR3 here is CASKRDSKRSGQPQHF. The CDR3 coding sequence is TGTGCCAGCAAACGGGACAGTAAAAGATCAGGTCAGCCCCAGCATTTT.